The entry below describes one T cell receptor beta chain. Its antigen is currently not known. No qualities accompany the bases; no much larger clone lies one base away. V lost 4 bases and J lost 0 bases; the stretch between them is 7 bases long. The germline V gene specifies MNHEY as CDR1 and SVGAGI as CDR2. The cysteine opens and the phenylalanine closes a CDR3 of 14 amino acids. CDR3 DNA is the only sequence kept; it has 42 bases, read in frame from the first base. This specimen comes from a study of PD-1 blockade in classical Hodgkin lymphoma (dated by TCRdb to between 2020 and 2021). Describing the broader study: Nivolumab dosing was 3 mg/kg intravenously every 2 weeks, continuing until either disease progression or unacceptable toxicity. To define a peripheral blood immune signature of response to PD-1 blockade in classical Hodgkin lymphoma, the study combined TCR beta sequencing with CyTOF.

The sample's time point label, decoded: cycle 2 day 1 (C2D1) of nivolumab. Every trial patient had relapsed after autologous stem cell transplantation, and cohorts A, B and C differed in prior brentuximab vedotin exposure. The trial cohort comprised more than 55 patients with relapsed/refractory classical Hodgkin lymphoma whose best overall responses were complete response, partial response or progressive disease. In the multi-cohort phase II CheckMate 205 trial, trial patients received single-agent nivolumab. An independent review committee assessed best overall response by applying the 2007 International Working Group response criteria. Trial PBMCs were collected just before the start of nivolumab (C1D1) and during therapy at cycle 2 day 1 and cycle 4 day 1. After peripheral blood was drawn into 8 mL Vacutainer Cell Preparation Tubes, PBMCs were isolated by centrifugation and then cryopreserved.

The Qiagen DNeasy kit was used to extract genomic DNA both from unsorted PBMCs and from the negatively selected CD4+ and CD8+ fractions. TCR beta CDR3 regions were subjected to amplification by immunoSEQ multiplex PCR with primers that anneal to V and J segments. Amplification bias was minimized using a synthetic immune receptor repertoire, and residual bias was removed computationally after sequencing. As for the original processing: Repertoire diversity was quantified as the Shannon entropy index using custom Python scripts. Unsorted, CD4+ and CD8+ repertoires were analyzed separately, except for combined analyses in which CD4+ and CD8+ sequences were merged in silico. Clonal expansion was defined as a frequency increase of at least 2-fold after treatment compared with C1D1, and clones undetected at baseline were assigned a pseudocount of 0.5. Singleton clones were defined as clones with 0 or 1 copy at C1D1, and non-singleton clones were defined as clones with 2 or more copies. Clones expanded in unsorted samples were assigned a CD4+, CD8+ or unknown annotation through matching of protein sequences in sorted samples from the same patient. Wilcoxon tests on paired samples were used to test changes in diversity from C1D1 to C4D1. What TCRdb holds here is the immuneACCESS table cut down to in-frame rearrangements. Part of the clones is not present; checked against another copy, under half of the missing clones reflect an unresolved V gene, and the others are unexplained. V and J calls and clone size are given by that table; D and trimming were obtained from the DNA. Recorded for this sample are more than 140,000 clones; about 78% of them occurred a single time. Roughly a tenth of the sample goes to the ten largest clones.

Summary of the overall study and its limitations: Patients starting nivolumab less than 1 year after ASCT had lower diversity and were excluded from later analyses to avoid confounding by immune reconstitution. Baseline TCR diversity was reported to be lower in newly diagnosed patients than in healthy donors, and even lower in relapsed/refractory patients. By C4D1, a significant rise was seen in CD4+ TCR diversity but not in CD8+ TCR diversity (p=0.0027 vs p=0.16), and the rise was most apparent among complete responders (p=0.02). The study was restricted to a single clinical trial cohort, and the causes of repertoire differences, possibly disease activity or prior therapy, were left undefined. Trial patients achieving complete response had baseline diversity similar to newly diagnosed patients, whereas partial responders and progressors had significantly lower diversity.

The sequence came from a human donor with classical Hodgkin lymphoma. The rearrangement combines TRBV6-5 with TRBJ1-3; a confident D gene designation cannot be given. The sample was peripheral blood mononuclear cells (PBMCs), taken before the second cycle of nivolumab. The CDR3 protein sequence reads: CASSLGISGNTIYF. The DNA sequence is TGTGCCAGCAGTTTGGGGATCTCTGGAAACACCATATATTTT.